Below are 17 T cell receptor beta chains sequenced from a single sample in a study of PD-1 blockade in classical Hodgkin lymphoma. Repertoires were generated with immunoSEQ multiplex PCR, while TCRdb's copy carries only in-frame clones and drops some. The table shows several thousand clones, with 87% occurring only once. The time point: cycle 4 day 1 (C4D1), after more than five weeks of nivolumab. Relapse after autologous stem cell transplantation occurred in every patient, and brentuximab vedotin exposure varied. This specimen was peripheral blood mononuclear cells (PBMCs), taken before the fourth cycle of nivolumab. These receptors came from a human donor with classical Hodgkin lymphoma.

The V call is TRBV2, the J call TRBJ1-5; maybe TRBD1 (5 bases). The V gene's germline CDR1 is SNHLY and CDR2 FYNNEI. The CDR3 sequence is 15 residues long. V was cut by 3 bases and J by 0 bases, with 9 bases left in between. The CDR3: CASSEGQSSNQPQHF. CDR3 DNA sequence: TGTGCCAGCAGTGAGGGGCAGAGTAGCAATCAGCCCCAGCATTTT.

This sequence joins TRBV19 and TRBJ2-3; 7 bases match TRBD2. This CDR3 is built from 16 residues. The germline V gene encodes CDR1 LNHDA and CDR2 SQIVND (reference sequence). V gave up 6 bases and J gave up 3 bases; unmatched junction bases: 12. The CDR3, as DNA: TGTGCCAGTAGCAGCAGTTGGCGGGGGACTACAGATACGCAGTATTTT. It translates to CASSSSWRGTTDTQYF.

By sample fraction, this clone is medium-sized. The CDR3 here is CASSLVPSTNEKLFF. CDR3 DNA: TGTGCCAGCAGCTTGGTACCCTCAACTAATGAAAAACTGTTTTTT. The chain couples TRBV5-4 to TRBJ1-4; D not certain. Germline assignment: CDR1 SGHNT and CDR2 YYREEE (reference sequence). Trimming removed 0 bases at V and 0 bases at J, with 6 bases between. The CDR3 is 15 residues long. The complete variable domain, with remaining parts taken from reference TRBV5-4 and TRBJ1-4, reads ETGVTQSPTHLIKTRGQQVTLRCSSQSGHNTVSWYQQALGQGPQFIFQYYREEENGRGNFPPRFSGLQFPNYSSELNVNALELDDSALYLCASSLVPSTNEKLFFGSGTQLSVL.

This rearrangement joins TRBV2 to TRBJ1-1; D is undetermined. Between the trimmed V and J ends, which lost 4 bases and 4 bases, there was a span of 16 bases. Germline V gives CDR1 SNHLY, CDR2 FYNNEI. The CDR3 sequence is 15 residues long. CDR3 loop: CASSVGRAAVTEAFF. The DNA for the CDR3 is TGTGCCAGCAGTGTGGGGAGGGCGGCGGTCACTGAAGCTTTCTTT. Full variable domain (missing parts from reference TRBV2 and TRBJ1-1): EPEVTQTPSHQVTQMGQEVILRCVPISNHLYFYWYRQILGQKVEFLVSFYNNEISEKSEIFDDQFSVERPDGSNFTLKIRSTKLEDSAMYFCASSVGRAAVTEAFFGQGTRLTVV.

This chain uses TRBV18 with TRBJ2-5; 10 positions agree with TRBD1. There are 15 residues in the CDR3. Germline V CDR1 and CDR2: KGHSH, LQKENI. The V segment lost 3 bases and the J segment 2 bases; nucleotides outside the gene matches: 3. This CDR3 reads CASSPRTGGQETQYF. For the CDR3, the DNA is TGTGCCAGCTCACCCAGGACAGGGGGGCAAGAGACCCAGTACTTC.

This chain joins TRBV27 and TRBJ1-4; no clear D gene. CDR1 and CDR2 (germline): MNHEY, SMNVEV (reference sequence). The CDR3 length is 19 residues. V lost 8 bases to trimming and J lost 0 bases, with 25 bases between them. The CDR3 loop is CASRLQAGMIAPTNEKLFF. In nucleotides, the CDR3 is TGTGCCAGCCGACTCCAGGCGGGAATGATTGCTCCAACTAATGAAAAACTGTTTTTT. The full variable domain, in which reference TRBV27 and TRBJ1-4 provide the parts outside the CDR3, is EAQVTQNPRYLITVTGKKLTVTCSQNMNHEYMSWYRQDPGLGLRQIYYSMNVEVTDKGDVPEGYKVSRKEKRNFPLILESPSPNQTSLYFCASRLQAGMIAPTNEKLFFGSGTQLSVL.

V and J are TRBV7-2 and TRBJ1-3; perhaps TRBD1 as D (5 bases). This CDR3 has 15 residues. Trimming took off 1 base at V and 4 bases at J, with 11 bases between the two ends. CDR1 and CDR2 (germline): SGHTA, FQGNSA. DNA for the CDR3: TGTGCCAGCAGCTTAGTAGCAGGGAACGGAAACACCATATATTTT. This translates into CASSLVAGNGNTIYF.

The rearrangement uses TRBV4-1 and TRBJ1-5, with a possible D match to TRBD1 (6 bases). The germline gives CDR1 MGHRA, CDR2 YSYEKL. V lost 1 base and J 4 bases, leaving 11 bases between the germline ends. CDR3 size: 15 residues. CDR3 in amino acids: CASSQARGSNQPQHF. CDR3 bases: TGCGCCAGCAGCCAAGCTAGGGGGAGTAATCAGCCCCAGCATTTT.

This sequence joins TRBV28 and TRBJ2-1; D not resolved. Germline V gene data show CDR1 as MDHEN and CDR2 as SYDVKM. V gave up 5 bases and J gave up 6 bases, with 2 bases separating them. The CDR3 consists of 10 residues. The CDR3 bases are TGTGCCAGCAGTGGCAATGAGCAGTTCTTC. Translated: CASSGNEQFF.

V is TRBV5-6 and J is TRBJ2-7, with D perhaps being TRBD1 or TRBD2 (6 bases each). The V end lost 1 base, the J end lost 2 bases, and 10 bases lay between the germline ends. In germline, CDR1 is SGHDT, CDR2 YYEEEE. The CDR3 runs to 14 residues. CDR3 in amino acids: CASSLPGGPYEQYF. The CDR3 DNA is TGTGCCAGCAGCTTGCCCGGGGGCCCCTACGAGCAGTACTTC.

The chain combines TRBV19 with TRBJ1-1; TRBD1 is a possible D gene (5 bases). Germline lookup yields CDR1 LNHDA and CDR2 SQIVND (reference sequence). The CDR3 extends over 15 amino acids. Trimming pared 7 bases from V and 0 bases from J, leaving 15 bases between. CDR3 DNA sequence: TGTGCCAGTAAAAAGATGACAGACCTGAACACTGAAGCTTTCTTT. Translation gives CASKKMTDLNTEAFF.

The CDR3: CASSLSRHEQYF. As DNA, the CDR3 is TGTGCCAGCAGTTTATCCCGACACGAGCAGTACTTC. The gene calls are TRBV28 and TRBJ2-7; D remains ambiguous. Germline values: CDR1 MDHEN, CDR2 SYDVKM. The CDR3 has 12 amino acids. Trimming removed 1 base from V and 5 bases from J, with 6 bases in between.

This chain connects TRBV2 to TRBJ2-2; a weak D match, TRBD2 (5 bases). The CDR3 is made up of 15 amino acids. Germline V gives CDR1 SNHLY, CDR2 FYNNEI. The ends were cut back, 6 bases at V and 0 bases at J, with 11 bases in the middle. This CDR3 is CASRTRGSNTGELFF. Written as DNA, the CDR3 is TGTGCCAGCAGAACCCGGGGTTCGAACACCGGGGAGCTGTTTTTT.

V gene TRBV18 combines with J gene TRBJ1-2; unclear D gene. V dropped 0 bases and J dropped 6 bases, with 11 bases sitting between them. Germline V lookup: CDR1 KGHSH, CDR2 LQKENI. The CDR3 totals 14 residues. Here the CDR3 DNA reads TGTGCCAGCTCACCACCGGGAGGACCGAATGGCTACACCTTC. It translates to CASSPPGGPNGYTF. The variable domain in full, with the rest retrieved from reference TRBV18 and TRBJ1-2, is NAGVMQNPRHLVRRRGQEARLRCSPMKGHSHVYWYRQLPEEGLKFMVYLQKENIIDESGMPKERFSAEFPKEGPSILRIQQVVRGDSAAYFCASSPPGGPNGYTFGSGTRLTVV.

This clone was observed once. The V and J genes are TRBV7-9 and TRBJ2-1; 7 bases match TRBD1. This CDR3 has 14 residues. CDR1 and CDR2 (germline): SEHNR, FQNEAQ (reference sequence). With 10 bases clipped from V and 4 bases from J, the junction kept 10 bases outside the gene matches. In DNA, the CDR3 is TGTGCCATCACCGGGACAGCCCTTTACAATGAGCAGTTCTTC. Amino acid sequence: CAITGTALYNEQFF.

The chain has TRBV5-1 and TRBJ1-6; a weak D match, TRBD1 (6 bases). Germline loops: CDR1 SGHRS, CDR2 YFSETQ. CDR3 length equals 14 residues. V lost 0 bases and J 7 bases, leaving 8 bases between the germline ends. The CDR3 reads CASSLVQGNSPLHF. The CDR3 DNA reads as TGCGCCAGCAGCTTGGTTCAGGGGAATTCACCCCTCCACTTT. The whole variable domain, remainder taken from reference TRBV5-1 and TRBJ1-6, is KAGVTQTPRYLIKTRGQQVTLSCSPISGHRSVSWYQQTPGQGLQFLFEYFSETQRNKGNFPGRFSGRQFSNSRSEMNVSTLELGDSALYLCASSLVQGNSPLHFGNGTRLTVT.

This clone was seen only once. CDR3 sequence: CASSLSQPQHF. For the CDR3, the DNA is TGTGCCAGCAGTTTAAGTCAGCCCCAGCATTTT. The rearrangement joins TRBV28 to TRBJ1-5; D unresolved. This CDR3 spans 11 amino acids. Trimming left V 2 bases short and J 6 bases short, with 2 bases between. Germline V lookup: CDR1 MDHEN, CDR2 SYDVKM.